This T cell receptor beta chain was recovered during a study of T cells in Graves' hyperthyroidism and ophthalmopathy. Looking at the study overall: Before treatment of any kind, peripheral blood was taken at initial diagnosis. Overall study findings and caveats: Most expanded thyroid clonotypes above 0.001 also appeared in blood.

This clonotype was seen ten or more times. Its antigen is unidentified. V was clipped by 6 bases and J by 4 bases; unmatched bases: 7. The CDR3 totals 14 residues. From germline, CDR1 is MNHEY and CDR2 SVGAGI. Amplification yielded TCR beta CDR3 regions, with RNA transcripts as the source. When the TCR CDR3 underwent first-round RT-PCR, the HTBI primer set was used. TCRdb used MiXCR to reprocess the multiplex PCR reads, holding one entry per CDR3 protein. The table includes approximately 520,000 distinct CDR3 sequences, about 24% detected once. Sample: blood. This receptor was taken from a woman in her 30s with Graves' ophthalmopathy. The J gene is TRBJ1-2, the V gene TRBV6-5, with 8 bases lining up with TRBD1. CDR3 protein: CASRSDRDPYGYTF. For the CDR3, the DNA is TGTGCCAGCAGATCGGACAGGGATCCCTATGGCTACACCTTC.